These 14 T cell receptor beta chains were sequenced from one sample in a study of shared clonotypes between healthy human individuals. Here immunoSEQ multiplex PCR was the method, and the copy in TCRdb shows in-frame clones only, minus some. The sample lists roughly 380,000 clones; 90% to 97% were seen once. The sequenced sample was memory CD8+ T cells sorted from blood. Subset meaning: CD45RO+ cells pooled with CCR7-negative TemRA cells. The receptors originated from a man aged 30 to 45 in good health.

The chain carries TRBV11-2 and TRBJ2-3; 10 bases line up with TRBD2. The CDR3 has 15 residues. The J segment lost 3 bases and the V segment lost 6 bases, leaving 6 bases of the junction unmatched. From germline, CDR1 is SGHAT and CDR2 FQNNGV. The CDR3 protein is CASRKREGPTDTQYF. CDR3 DNA: TGTGCCAGCAGGAAGCGGGAGGGCCCGACAGATACGCAGTATTTT.

The J gene is TRBJ2-3, the V gene TRBV5-5; TRBD2 matches at 11 bases. Per the germline V gene, CDR1 is SGHKS and CDR2 is YYEKEE (reference sequence). The CDR3 loop spans 14 amino acids. J was trimmed by 5 bases and V by 4 bases; bases with no gene match: 3. In nucleotides, the CDR3 is TGTGCCAGCAGCGTAGGACTAGCGGGAGATACGCAGTATTTT. Its protein product is CASSVGLAGDTQYF. Looking up the rest from reference TRBV5-5 and TRBJ2-3 gives the full variable domain: DAGVTQSPTHLIKTRGQQVTLRCSPISGHKSVSWYQQVLGQGPQFIFQYYEKEERGRGNFPDRFSARQFPNYSSELNVNALLLGDSALYLCASSVGLAGDTQYFGPGTRLTVL.

This rearrangement joins TRBV19 to TRBJ2-6; D is possibly TRBD2 (5 bases). The germline gives CDR1 LNHDA, CDR2 SQIVND (reference sequence). Trimming removed 9 bases from V and 2 bases from J, with 11 bases in between. CDR3 length: 14 residues. CDR3 loop: CASTERAGANVLTF. The CDR3 nucleotides read TGTGCCAGCACCGAGAGGGCTGGGGCCAACGTCCTGACTTTC.

The chain is built from TRBV5-1 and TRBJ1-1, with 7 bases that match TRBD1. The length of the CDR3 is 13 residues. CDR1 is SGHRS, CDR2 YFSETQ, per germline. With V trimmed by 8 bases and J by 0 bases, 4 bases remained unmatched. CDR3 sequence reads: CASSTGMNTEAFF. For the CDR3, the DNA is TGCGCCAGTTCGACAGGGATGAACACTGAAGCTTTCTTT.

J is TRBJ2-1 and V is TRBV6-5, with D perhaps matching TRBD2 (5 bases). Germline V gives CDR1 MNHEY, CDR2 SVGAGI. This CDR3 has 13 amino acids. Deletions cut 6 bases from V and 5 bases from J, with 11 bases between. The CDR3 bases are TGTGCCAGCAGGGGGAGTTCCAACAATGAGCAGTTCTTC. It encodes CASRGSSNNEQFF.

The chain couples TRBV4-1 to TRBJ2-7; TRBD2 agrees at 10 bases. V shed 1 base, J shed 5 bases, and the junction held 5 bases outside the gene matches. This CDR3 is 15 amino acids long. Germline-derived CDR1 and CDR2 are MGHRA and YSYEKL. CDR3: CASSQASGGRDEQYF. CDR3 bases: TGCGCCAGCAGCCAAGCTAGCGGGGGTAGGGACGAGCAGTACTTC.

The chain carries TRBV11-2 and TRBJ2-1; 11 bases agree with TRBD2. In germline, CDR1 is SGHAT, CDR2 FQNNGV. Unmatched junction bases numbered 4, after V lost 3 bases and J lost 9 bases. CDR3 length: 14 residues. The CDR3 nucleotides read TGTGCCAGCAGCTTGTTAGCGGGAGGGCTTGAGCAGTTCTTC. Protein sequence: CASSLLAGGLEQFF. The variable domain in full, with the rest retrieved from reference TRBV11-2 and TRBJ2-1, is EAGVAQSPRYKIIEKRQSVAFWCNPISGHATLYWYQQILGQGPKLLIQFQNNGVVDDSQLPKDRFSAERLKGVDSTLKIQPAKLEDSAVYLCASSLLAGGLEQFFGPGTRLTVL.

DNA of the CDR3: TGTGCCAGCAGCCCAACAGGTCTAGGAACTGAAGCTTTCTTT. Protein sequence: CASSPTGLGTEAFF. The rearrangement joins TRBV7-9 to TRBJ1-1, with a tentative D call TRBD1 (5 bases). V lost 5 bases, J lost 5 bases, and 15 bases lay in between. This CDR3 has 14 amino acids. The germline gives CDR1 SEHNR, CDR2 FQNEAQ (reference sequence).

The genes are TRBV30 and TRBJ1-2, with D perhaps matching TRBD1 (5 bases). Per the germline V gene, CDR1 is GTSNPN and CDR2 is SVGIG (reference sequence). The ends were cut back, 5 bases at V and 8 bases at J, with 15 bases in the middle. The CDR3 length is 12 residues. CDR3 residues: CAWRLARGGYTF. The CDR3 nucleotides are TGTGCCTGGCGTCTAGCGCGGGGCGGCTACACCTTC.

The rearrangement links TRBV28 to TRBJ1-5, with D tentatively TRBD1 (6 bases). The V gene's germline CDR1 is MDHEN and CDR2 SYDVKM. The CDR3 loop spans 13 amino acids. V was shortened by 11 bases and J by 7 bases, with 18 bases between the two germline ends. The CDR3 region has the DNA TGTGCCGGGACTCAGGGGCCGAGCCAGCCCCAGCATTTT. Protein sequence: CAGTQGPSQPQHF.

The rearrangement links TRBV9 to TRBJ2-1; weak D call: TRBD1 (5 bases). V lost 0 bases to trimming and J lost 1 base, with 11 bases between them. Germline CDR1 is SGDLS and CDR2 is YYNGEE. CDR3 length: 16 residues. The CDR3 region has the DNA TGTGCCAGCAGCGTAGGGCGGAAGGGGTCCTACAATGAGCAGTTCTTC. Translation: CASSVGRKGSYNEQFF.

The chain is built from TRBV9 and TRBJ1-2, with 12 bases lining up with TRBD1. CDR3 size: 14 residues. Per germline, CDR1 SGDLS and CDR2 YYNGEE. J lost 8 bases, V lost 4 bases, and 6 bases had no gene match. In DNA, the CDR3 is TGTGCCAGCAGCCGGGACAGGGGGCATCAAGGCTACACCTTC. It codes for CASSRDRGHQGYTF.

The gene calls are TRBV11-2 and TRBJ2-1; D remains ambiguous. Germline V gene lookup returns CDR1 SGHAT and CDR2 FQNNGV. This CDR3 has 17 amino acids. The V gene lost 1 base and the J gene lost 4 bases, with 17 bases spanning the gap. This chain's CDR3 is CASSLGPKFSQYNEQFF. The CDR3, as DNA: TGTGCCAGCAGCTTAGGACCGAAGTTTTCTCAGTACAATGAGCAGTTCTTC.

The CDR3 loop is CAIRVDYEQYF. CDR3 DNA sequence: TGTGCCATCCGGGTAGACTACGAGCAGTACTTC. The V and J genes are TRBV10-3 and TRBJ2-7; D remains ambiguous. Trimming pared 8 bases from V and 3 bases from J, leaving 8 bases between. CDR1 is ENHRY, CDR2 SYGVKD, per germline. CDR3 size: 11 residues.